A selection of T cell receptor beta chains follows, all from one sample in a study of CD8 T cells in ankylosing spondylitis. TCRdb passed the 5' RACE reads through MiXCR, listing each CDR3 protein once. The sample carries about 160,000 distinct CDR3 sequences, 18% recorded once. The source material was blood, either unsorted or a sorted T cell fraction (not recorded which). The receptors originated from a male donor with ankylosing spondylitis or in good health (not recorded which). CDR3s include the opening cysteine and the closing phenylalanine or tryptophan. A D gene is named only where the DNA matches it firmly. Clone sizes are given selectively: once, few, many, or a class where the clone is expanded.

CASRPTSGSTDTRYF | TGTGCCAGCAGGCCGACTAGCGGAAGCACAGATACGCGGTATTTT | . | TRBJ2-3 | TRBD2 | TRBV6-1
CSAREQSSYNSPLHF | TGCAGTGCTAGAGAGCAGAGCTCCTATAATTCACCCCTCCACTTT | many | TRBJ1-6 | . | TRBV20-1
CASSKTGLGQPQHF | TGTGCCAGCTCAAAGACAGGGTTGGGTCAGCCCCAGCATTTT | many | TRBJ1-5 | TRBD1 | TRBV18
CASTQTDWGPKLNF | TGTGCCAGTACCCAAACGGACTGGGGCCCCAAATTGAATTTT | . | TRBJ1-5 | . | TRBV19
CASRPGLFVETQYF | TGTGCCAGCCGCCCAGGGTTGTTTGTCGAGACCCAGTACTTC | many | TRBJ2-5 | . | TRBV6-1
CASSLRTDSNEQFF | TGCGCCAGCAGCCTAAGGACAGACTCTAATGAGCAGTTCTTC | many | TRBJ2-1 | . | TRBV5-1
CASSLKLGSLGVLHSEQFF | TGTGCCAGCAGTTTAAAGTTGGGCAGCCTAGGGGTTTTACATAGTGAGCAGTTCTTC | . | TRBJ2-1 | . | TRBV28
CASSQGTGGDYGYTF | TGTGCCAGCTCACAAGGGACAGGGGGCGACTATGGCTACACCTTC | many | TRBJ1-2 | TRBD1 | TRBV18
CASRTGQGRGSPLHF | TGTGCCAGCAGAACGGGACAGGGAAGAGGGTCACCCCTCCACTTT | many | TRBJ1-6 | TRBD1 | TRBV12-3/TRBV12-4
CASSQSDGNTEAFF | TGCGCCAGCAGCCAATCGGACGGGAACACTGAAGCTTTCTTT | . | TRBJ1-1 | . | TRBV5-1
CASSQAAFGAIYF | TGCGCCAGCAGCCAAGCGGCGTTTGGGGCCATATATTTT | . | TRBJ1-3 | . | TRBV4-1
CASSEGVFPNQPQHF | TGTGCCAGCAGTGAGGGGGTGTTCCCCAATCAGCCCCAGCATTTT | few | TRBJ1-5 | . | TRBV2
CASSFGDSSYNSPLHF | TGCGCCAGCAGCTTCGGCGACAGCTCCTATAATTCACCCCTCCACTTT | few | TRBJ1-6 | . | TRBV5-1
CAISDTGIAGNTIYF | TGTGCCATCAGTGATACGGGGATCGCTGGAAACACCATATATTTT | many | TRBJ1-3 | . | TRBV10-3
CASSLISNGYGYTF | TGTGCCAGCAGCCTAATTTCTAACGGCTATGGCTACACCTTC | . | TRBJ1-2 | . | TRBV28
CASSFKLAGITDTQYF | TGTGCCAGCAGCTTTAAACTAGCGGGAATCACAGATACGCAGTATTTT | . | TRBJ2-3 | TRBD2 | TRBV11-2
CSARERAGGLSGELFF | TGCAGTGCTAGAGAGCGAGCGGGAGGTCTATCCGGGGAGCTGTTTTTT | many | TRBJ2-2 | TRBD2 | TRBV20-1
CACSTATNEKLFF | TGTGCCTGTTCGACAGCAACTAATGAAAAACTGTTTTTT | many | TRBJ1-4 | . | TRBV28
CASSSPGFGSDTQYF | TGTGCCAGCAGTTCGCCGGGTTTTGGGTCAGATACGCAGTATTTT | . | TRBJ2-3 | . | TRBV28
CASRTSGSGANVLTF | TGTGCCAGCCGGACTAGCGGCTCTGGGGCCAACGTCCTGACTTTC | . | TRBJ2-6 | TRBD2 | TRBV28
CATSDSPGVMTDTQYF | TGTGCCACCAGTGATTCCCCGGGAGTCATGACAGATACGCAGTATTTT | few | TRBJ2-3 | . | TRBV24-1
CSAPRVLETQYF | TGCAGTGCCCCCCGGGTCCTGGAGACCCAGTACTTC | few | TRBJ2-5 | . | TRBV20-1
CASSLGSGRGYNEQFF | TGTGCCAGCAGCTTAGGTAGCGGGAGGGGTTACAATGAGCAGTTCTTC | many | TRBJ2-1 | TRBD2 | TRBV7-7
CASSVGTSANEQFF | TGCGCCAGCAGTGTGGGGACTAGTGCCAATGAGCAGTTCTTC | . | TRBJ2-1 | TRBD2 | TRBV5-1
CASSLSGGGGYTF | TGTGCCAGCAGTTTATCAGGGGGCGGTGGCTACACCTTC | . | TRBJ1-2 | TRBD1 | TRBV27
CASSRQGVGGYTF | TGTGCCAGCAGTAGACAGGGGGTGGGTGGCTACACCTTC | many | TRBJ1-2 | TRBD1 | TRBV27
CASSPRTSGRAGDTQYF | TGTGCCAGCAGCCCCAGGACTAGCGGGAGGGCCGGAGATACGCAGTATTTT | . | TRBJ2-3 | TRBD2 | TRBV5-4
CASSSTPGTQYF | TGTGCCAGCAGCTCTACCCCGGGTACGCAGTATTTT | . | TRBJ2-3 | . | TRBV6-5
CASSLWGLRASSYNEQFF | TGTGCCAGCAGCTTATGGGGCTTGCGGGCTAGCTCCTACAATGAGCAGTTCTTC | . | TRBJ2-1 | . | TRBV11-2
CASSRQGVNQPQHF | TGTGCCAGCAGCCGACAGGGGGTAAATCAGCCCCAGCATTTT | . | TRBJ1-5 | TRBD1 | TRBV7-9
CASSPRQGLYNEQFF | TGTGCCAGCAGCCCTAGACAGGGACTCTACAATGAGCAGTTCTTC | . | TRBJ2-1 | . | TRBV7-9
CASSFDEASEQFF | TGTGCCAGCAGTTTTGACGAGGCTTCCGAGCAGTTCTTC | . | TRBJ2-1 | . | TRBV12-3/TRBV12-4
CASSPEGGRNIQYF | TGTGCCAGCAGTCCGGAGGGGGGGCGGAACATTCAGTACTTC | few | TRBJ2-4 | . | TRBV6-5
CSAPGPSGEKLFF | TGCAGTGCCCCCGGGCCCTCGGGCGAAAAACTGTTTTTT | many | TRBJ1-4 | . | TRBV20-1
CSARLPTGGRYGYTF | TGCAGTGCTAGACTCCCTACAGGGGGCCGGTATGGCTACACCTTC | few | TRBJ1-2 | TRBD1 | TRBV20-1
CASSHEIWGSSYEQYF | TGCGCCAGCAGCCACGAAATCTGGGGCAGCTCCTACGAGCAGTACTTC | many | TRBJ2-7 | . | TRBV4-1
CASSLVGPADTQYF | TGCGCCAGCAGCTTGGTGGGACCCGCAGATACGCAGTATTTT | many | TRBJ2-3 | . | TRBV5-1
CASSFEPAGEKLFF | TGCGCCAGCAGCTTCGAGCCAGCAGGAGAAAAACTGTTTTTT | few | TRBJ1-4 | . | TRBV5-1
CASSGGTYEQYF | TGTGCCAGCAGCGGGGGAACCTACGAGCAGTACTTC | many | TRBJ2-7 | . | TRBV14
CASSFGGLDIQYF | TGCGCCAGCAGCTTCGGGGGGCTGGACATTCAGTACTTC | . | TRBJ2-4 | . | TRBV5-1
CSARDPGAEGTEAFF | TGCAGTGCTAGAGATCCGGGGGCAGAGGGCACTGAAGCTTTCTTT | . | TRBJ1-1 | . | TRBV20-1
CASSRDDRFTASDTEAFF | TGTGCCAGCAGTCGAGACGACAGGTTCACGGCGTCCGACACTGAAGCTTTCTTT | few | TRBJ1-1 | . | TRBV7-3
CASSAGTGDLPQHF | TGCGCCAGCAGCGCCGGGACAGGCGACTTGCCCCAGCATTTT | many | TRBJ1-5 | TRBD1 | TRBV5-1
CASSETGVRNQPQHF | TGTGCCAGCAGTGAGACAGGGGTTCGGAATCAGCCCCAGCATTTT | many | TRBJ1-5 | TRBD1 | TRBV12-3/TRBV12-4
CSPSEGGSTDTQYF | TGCAGTCCCTCAGAGGGAGGGAGTACAGATACGCAGTATTTT | many | TRBJ2-3 | TRBD2 | TRBV20-1
CASSSINYGYTF | TGTGCCAGCAGCTCTATTAACTATGGCTACACCTTC | many | TRBJ1-2 | . | TRBV5-4
CASSLDASTYEQYF | TGCGCCAGCAGCTTGGATGCCAGCACCTACGAGCAGTACTTC | many | TRBJ2-7 | . | TRBV5-1
CASSELVPNYGYTF | TGTGCCAGCAGTGAATTAGTCCCTAACTATGGCTACACCTTC | many | TRBJ1-2 | . | TRBV6-1
CASSLAGRKGTDTQYF | TGCGCCAGCAGCTTGGCCGGCCGTAAGGGCACAGATACGCAGTATTTT | many | TRBJ2-3 | . | TRBV5-1
CAISETGEETQYF | TGTGCCATCAGTGAGACAGGGGAAGAGACCCAGTACTTC | few | TRBJ2-5 | TRBD1 | TRBV10-3
CASSLKGVGGVDSYEQYF | TGTGCCAGCAGCCTAAAAGGCGTAGGTGGCGTCGACTCCTACGAGCAGTACTTC | few | TRBJ2-7 | . | TRBV4-2
CASSVDGGNTGELFF | TGTGCCAGCAGCGTAGATGGGGGAAACACCGGGGAGCTGTTTTTT | . | TRBJ2-2 | . | TRBV9
CASSPQGSQKAQHF | TGTGCCAGCTCACCCCAGGGGTCCCAAAAGGCCCAGCATTTT | few | TRBJ1-5 | . | TRBV18
CSAERTSGTPDTQYF | TGCAGTGCTGAGAGGACTAGCGGGACCCCAGATACGCAGTATTTT | many | TRBJ2-3 | TRBD2 | TRBV20-1
CASSLMGQGYPGELFF | TGTGCCAGCAGTTTAATGGGACAGGGTTACCCCGGGGAGCTGTTTTTT | . | TRBJ2-2 | TRBD1 | TRBV28
CASSSRDLRGYTF | TGTGCCAGCAGCAGCCGGGACCTGCGGGGCTACACCTTC | . | TRBJ1-2 | . | TRBV5-4
CASSQDTGGYNQPQHF | TGTGCCAGCAGCCAAGATACGGGCGGATACAATCAGCCCCAGCATTTT | . | TRBJ1-5 | . | TRBV3-1